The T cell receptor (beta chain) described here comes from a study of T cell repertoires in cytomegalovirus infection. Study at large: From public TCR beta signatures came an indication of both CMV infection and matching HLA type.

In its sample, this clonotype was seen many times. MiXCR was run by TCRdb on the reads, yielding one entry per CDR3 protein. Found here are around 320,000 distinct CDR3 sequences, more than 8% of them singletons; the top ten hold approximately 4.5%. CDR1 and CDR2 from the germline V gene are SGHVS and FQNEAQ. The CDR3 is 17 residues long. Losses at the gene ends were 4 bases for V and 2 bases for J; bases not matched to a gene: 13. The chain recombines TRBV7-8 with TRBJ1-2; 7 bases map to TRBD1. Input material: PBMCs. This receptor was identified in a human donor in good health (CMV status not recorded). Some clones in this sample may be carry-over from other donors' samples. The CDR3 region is CASSSSIRQGQNYGYTF. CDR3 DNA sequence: TGTGCCAGCAGCTCATCAATTCGACAGGGCCAGAACTATGGCTACACCTTC. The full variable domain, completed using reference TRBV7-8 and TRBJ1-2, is GAGVSQSPRYKVAKRGQDVALRCDPISGHVSLFWYQQALGQGPEFLTYFQNEAQLDKSGLPSDRFFAERPEGSVSTLKIQRTQQEDSAVYLCASSSSIRQGQNYGYTFGSGTRLTVV.